One and the same sample provided the 8 T cell receptor beta chains below, sequenced in a study of T cells after yellow fever vaccination. TCRdb fed the 5' RACE reads into MiXCR, producing one record per CDR3 protein. The sample shows about 320,000 distinct CDR3 sequences, about 10% of them seen only once. The sequencing used CD4+ T cells sorted from PBMCs, collected 45 days after the yellow fever booster vaccination. The receptor set was obtained from a man between 18 and 35 years old who received the YFV17D yellow fever vaccine.

This clonotype was recorded many times. The chain employs TRBV5-1 and TRBJ2-5; D is uncertain. CDR1 and CDR2 (germline): SGHRS, YFSETQ. V was shortened by 4 bases and J by 1 base, with 17 bases between the two germline ends. The CDR3 is 16 residues long. CDR3 protein: CASSQGDLLGQETQYF. The CDR3 DNA follows: TGCGCCAGCAGCCAAGGAGATCTTCTCGGCCAAGAGACCCAGTACTTC.

This chain joins TRBV7-9 and TRBJ2-7; 8 bases agree with TRBD1. Germline V gene data show CDR1 as SEHNR and CDR2 as FQNEAQ (reference sequence). This CDR3 is built from 13 residues. The J segment lost 8 bases and the V segment lost 1 base, leaving 4 bases of the junction unmatched. CDR3 in DNA: TGTGCCAGCAGCTTAGAAGCAGGGGGCCAGCAGTACGTC. It codes for CASSLEAGGQQYV.

The CDR3: CASSSTSDTQYF. The CDR3 nucleotides are TGTGCCAGCAGTTCGACGTCAGATACGCAGTATTTT. V and J are TRBV6-2 or TRBV6-3 and TRBJ2-3; D is undetermined. Trimming removed 4 bases at V and 4 bases at J, with 6 bases between. CDR3 length equals 12 residues. CDR1 is MNHEY, CDR2 SVGEGT, per germline.

The chain has TRBV7-2 and TRBJ2-7, with D possibly matching TRBD1 (5 bases). CDR1 and CDR2 (germline): SGHTA, FQGNSA. The CDR3 has 15 residues. V dropped 1 base and J dropped 2 bases, with 12 bases sitting between them. CDR3 protein: CASSLEVTGPYEQYF. Written as DNA, the CDR3 is TGTGCCAGCAGCTTAGAGGTTACAGGCCCCTACGAGCAGTACTTC.

This clonotype has just a few counts. V gene TRBV27 combines with J gene TRBJ1-1; a possible D gene is TRBD1 (6 bases). The CDR3 has 15 amino acids. Germline loops: CDR1 MNHEY, CDR2 SMNVEV (reference sequence). Trimming took 5 bases from V and 3 from J, leaving 16 bases between them. The CDR3 DNA sequence: TGTGCCAGCAGTCGAGGGGGACGGGGGGACACTGAAGCTTTCTTT. Translating it yields CASSRGGRGDTEAFF.

The chain combines TRBV2 with TRBJ2-3; D call uncertain. The CDR3 extends over 12 amino acids. Germline CDR1 is SNHLY and CDR2 is FYNNEI. The CDR3 loop is CTQSLGEDTQYF. CDR3 DNA: TGTACACAAAGTTTAGGAGAAGATACGCAGTATTTT.

This clonotype was seen a handful of times. The CDR3 loop reads CASAEGGSSYNSPLHF. CDR3 bases: TGTGCCAGCGCCGAAGGGGGTAGCTCCTATAATTCACCCCTCCACTTT. The V gene is TRBV3-1, the J gene TRBJ1-6; the D gene is possibly TRBD1 (6 bases). The CDR3 has 16 amino acids. Per the germline V gene, CDR1 is LGHDT and CDR2 is YNNKEL (reference sequence). V lost 8 bases and J lost 0, with 14 bases in between.

This clonotype appeared a few times. The chain combines TRBV18 with TRBJ2-7; D unresolved. V was clipped by 3 bases and J by 0 bases, with 12 bases between them. The CDR3 runs 15 residues. Per germline, CDR1 KGHSH and CDR2 LQKENI. The CDR3 DNA is TGTGCCAGCTCACCGTTCGTTGGAAGCTCCTACGAGCAGTACTTC. Translated, it gives CASSPFVGSSYEQYF.